Each of the 8 T cell receptor beta chains below was sequenced from the same sample in a study of cytomegalovirus exposure and HLA in healthy donors. Amplification used 60 Vbeta primers and 13 Jbeta primers. Some clones are missing from TCRdb's copy, which holds only in-frame ones; the method was immunoSEQ multiplex PCR. The data show 100,000 to 150,000 clones, roughly 82% seen once. Sequencing was carried out using PBMCs. The receptors were sampled from a boy aged 5-17 years in good health and CMV-seronegative.

This chain connects TRBV2 to TRBJ1-2; 8 bases are shared with TRBD1. Germline V gene sequence: CDR1 SNHLY, CDR2 FYNNEI. The CDR3 runs 13 residues. The ends lost 6 bases at V and 4 bases at J; junction bases unmatched: 4. CDR3 bases: TGTGCCAGCAGAGGGACAGGACTCTATGGCTACACCTTC. Residues: CASRGTGLYGYTF.

This chain uses TRBV5-4 with TRBJ2-7, with 8 bases aligning to TRBD2. The CDR3 runs 15 residues. The J segment lost 0 bases and the V segment lost 5 bases, leaving 7 bases of the junction unmatched. In germline, CDR1 is SGHNT, CDR2 YYREEE (reference sequence). The CDR3 reads CASSQAGGGSYEQYF. As DNA, the CDR3 is TGTGCCAGCAGTCAGGCGGGGGGCGGCTCCTACGAGCAGTACTTC. Looking up the rest from reference TRBV5-4 and TRBJ2-7 gives the full variable domain: ETGVTQSPTHLIKTRGQQVTLRCSSQSGHNTVSWYQQALGQGPQFIFQYYREEENGRGNFPPRFSGLQFPNYSSELNVNALELDDSALYLCASSQAGGGSYEQYFGPGTRLTVT.

The V call is TRBV5-6, the J call TRBJ1-2, with D unclear. V was pared by 0 bases and J by 2 bases, with 5 bases between. Germline assignment: CDR1 SGHDT and CDR2 YYEEEE. CDR3 length: 13 residues. CDR3 loop: CASSLGENYGYTF. As DNA, the CDR3 is TGTGCCAGCAGCTTGGGAGAAAACTATGGCTACACCTTC.

This chain connects TRBV6-1 to TRBJ2-1; D is possibly TRBD1 (6 bases). V lost 3 bases and J lost 4, with 16 bases in between. This CDR3 contains 16 residues. Germline-derived CDR1 and CDR2 are MNHNS and SASEGT. As DNA, the CDR3 is TGTGCCAGCAGTGACCCGGCTGACAGGCCTTACAATGAGCAGTTCTTC. Amino acid sequence: CASSDPADRPYNEQFF.

The chain recombines TRBV6-5 with TRBJ2-5, with 7 positions matching TRBD1. This CDR3 spans 14 amino acids. The V and J ends lost 6 bases and 5 bases, in that order; junction bases with no gene match: 9. The germline CDR1 and CDR2 sequences are MNHEY and SVGAGI. The CDR3 loop is CASSSDRARETQYF. The CDR3 nucleotides read TGTGCCAGCAGCTCTGACAGGGCTCGGGAGACCCAGTACTTC.

This clone was observed a handful of times. The chain employs TRBV2 and TRBJ2-5; 8 nucleotides agree with TRBD1. The V and J ends lost 4 bases and 2 bases, in that order; junction bases with no gene match: 3. Germline V gene lookup returns CDR1 SNHLY and CDR2 FYNNEI. CDR3 length: 14 residues. DNA for the CDR3: TGTGCCAGCAGTGCCCGGACAGGGCAAGAGACCCAGTACTTC. It codes for CASSARTGQETQYF.

This clone was seen a single time. V gene TRBV11-2 combines with J gene TRBJ2-7; 7 nucleotides align to TRBD2. With V trimmed by 0 bases and J by 3 bases, 14 bases remained unmatched. This CDR3 spans 18 amino acids. Germline V gene lookup returns CDR1 SGHAT and CDR2 FQNNGV. The CDR3 loop is CASSLDLGGSVSGYEQYF. The CDR3 DNA reads as TGTGCCAGCAGCTTAGATCTTGGCGGGAGTGTGTCCGGCTACGAGCAGTACTTC.

The rearrangement joins TRBV29-1 to TRBJ2-1, with D possibly being TRBD2 (7 bases). The CDR3 consists of 15 residues. V lost 3 bases and J lost 8, with 20 bases in between. Per the germline V gene, CDR1 is SQVTM and CDR2 is ANQGSEA. CDR3 sequence: CSVDGARGGPDEQFF. DNA of the CDR3: TGCAGCGTTGATGGCGCCCGCGGGGGCCCTGATGAGCAGTTCTTC.